This TCR beta chain was sequenced during a study of T cells after posttransplantation cyclophosphamide (dated by TCRdb to 2016 to 2018). Regarding the research as a whole: Using TRB sequencing, the study followed how the T cell repertoire reconstituted after myeloablative bone marrow transplantation in which posttransplantation cyclophosphamide served as GVHD prophylaxis. In 3 patients, TRB sequencing was also performed on up to roughly 3 more blood samples taken 2 to 5.2 years after transplant, and in 4 patients, pretransplant blood was also TRB-sequenced. Public TRB sequences were queried against a database of over 3,500 sequences associated with responses to pathogens, tumor antigens, self-antigens and alloantigens. Antigen receptor sequencing covered samples from roughly 35 PTCy-treated patients and approximately 15 of their related bone marrow donors. TRA and TRB clonality were tightly correlated in several samples, so subsequent TCR analyses focused on TRB only. Blood from all 35 or so PTCy patients who had 1-year posttransplant specimens underwent TRB sequencing. Results and caveats for the whole study, not just this receptor: Donor-recipient similarity was low at 1-2 months but increased during the first year, and donor CD8+ memory clones often dominated later blood repertoires. The TRB repertoires of T cells infiltrating skin or GI tract showed only limited overlap with the TRB repertoires of T cells in blood. Across approximately 45 patients, TRB clonality was highly associated with recipient CMV seropositivity and CMV reactivation, and diversity in PTCy patients was similar to diversity in CNI/methotrexate controls.

TRB sequencing was run on genomic DNA with either the immunoSEQ assay at survey resolution or the hsTCRB kit. The original pipeline was this. The immunoSEQ software handled the initial read processing, while the LymphoSeq R package was used for the repertoire analyses. Clonality was computed as 1 minus normalized Shannon entropy, and a Gini coefficient was also calculated for each TRB dataset. Phenotypes of unsorted samples were inferred by mapping TRB sequences from sorted subsets of the recipient or donor onto unsorted samples of the same recipient. TCRdb holds this immuneACCESS table with in-frame rearrangements only. Some clones are missing; in checked studies, unresolved V genes explain under half, and the rest has no known cause. The V and J calls and clone size come from that table; D and trimming were worked out from the DNA. The sample data list roughly 21,000 clones, and more than 80% of these were observed just once. Together, the top ten hold about 2% of the sample.

As for this clone: The target of this receptor is not known. Base qualities are missing; no much larger clone stands one base away.

The control cohort consisted of 11 patients who had myeloablative marrow transplants with methotrexate plus a calcineurin inhibitor and who were sampled 1 year after transplant. Peripheral blood and bone marrow mononuclear cells were isolated by Ficoll-Hypaque density centrifugation and cryopreserved. The CDR3 sequence holds 13 residues, the cysteine and phenylalanine included. This entry keeps only the CDR3 DNA: 39 bases, framed from base 1. From a lookup of the germline V gene, CDR1 and CDR2 are SGHDT and YYEEEE. The V end loses 1 base and the J end loses 8 bases, and a stretch of 12 bases separates them.

Material: PBMCs, obtained roughly 49 weeks after allogeneic stem cell transplant with calcineurin inhibitor and methotrexate. The chain links TRBV5-6 with TRBJ1-2; no D gene call is confident. The TCR originated in a female patient between 30 and 39 years old who received an allogeneic stem cell transplant from an unrelated donor, was CMV-positive, and had acute and chronic GVHD. After a transplant, the donor of the graft may account for some T cells. In nucleotides, the sequence is TGTGCCAGCAGCTTGATGGGCAGCGGCGGCTACACCTTC. Translated, this is CASSLMGSGGYTF.